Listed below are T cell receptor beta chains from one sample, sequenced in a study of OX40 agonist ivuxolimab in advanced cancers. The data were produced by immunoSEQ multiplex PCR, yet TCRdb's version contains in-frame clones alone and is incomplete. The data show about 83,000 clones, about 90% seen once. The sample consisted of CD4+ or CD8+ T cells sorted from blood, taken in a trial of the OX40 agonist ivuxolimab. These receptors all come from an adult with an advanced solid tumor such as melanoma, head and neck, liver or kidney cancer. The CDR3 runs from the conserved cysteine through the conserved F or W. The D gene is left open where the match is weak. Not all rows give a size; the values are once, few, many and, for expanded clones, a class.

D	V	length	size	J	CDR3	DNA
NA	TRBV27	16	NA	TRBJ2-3	CASSYQTAASTDTQYF	TGTGCCAGCAGTTACCAGACCGCAGCTAGCACAGATACGCAGTATTTT
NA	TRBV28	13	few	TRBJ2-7	CASTRDGSYEQYF	TGTGCCAGCACGCGGGACGGTTCCTACGAGCAGTACTTC
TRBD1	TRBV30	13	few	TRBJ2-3	CAWNTGVTDTQYF	TGTGCCTGGAATACAGGGGTGACAGATACGCAGTATTTT
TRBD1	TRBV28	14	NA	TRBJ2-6	CASTGQAGANVLTF	TGTGCCAGTACAGGACAGGCTGGGGCCAACGTCCTGACTTTC
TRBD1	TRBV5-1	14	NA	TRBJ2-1	CASSSGGYGTGKFF	TGCGCCAGCAGCTCGGGTGGCTATGGGACAGGGAAGTTCTTC
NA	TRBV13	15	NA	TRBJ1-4	CASSLGGAEGEKLFF	TGTGCCAGCAGCTTAGGGGGGGCTGAGGGAGAAAAACTGTTTTTT
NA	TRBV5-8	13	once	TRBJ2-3	CASSLANSDTQYF	TGTGCCAGCAGCTTGGCCAATTCAGATACGCAGTATTTT
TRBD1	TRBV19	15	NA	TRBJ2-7	CASSRYRGRSGEQYF	TGTGCCAGTAGTAGGTACAGGGGAAGGTCGGGCGAGCAGTACTTC
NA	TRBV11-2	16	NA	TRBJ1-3	CASSLDGGLSGNTIYF	TGTGCCAGCAGCTTAGATGGGGGACTCTCTGGAAACACCATATATTTT
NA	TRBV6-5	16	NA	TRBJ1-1	CASSYKPAEINTEAFF	TGTGCCAGCAGTTATAAGCCCGCGGAAATAAACACTGAAGCTTTCTTT
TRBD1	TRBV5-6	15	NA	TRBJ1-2	CASSGLGTGAGRYTF	TGTGCCAGCAGCGGACTGGGGACAGGAGCGGGTCGCTACACCTTC
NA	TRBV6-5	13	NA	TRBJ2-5	CASSSLGEETQYF	TGTGCCAGCAGCTCGCTAGGAGAAGAGACCCAGTACTTC
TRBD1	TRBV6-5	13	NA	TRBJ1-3	CASSYSGTDPIYF	TGTGCCAGCAGTTACTCTGGGACAGATCCCATATATTTT
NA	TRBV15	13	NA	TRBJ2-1	CATHGLSNNEQFF	TGTGCCACCCACGGACTCAGCAACAATGAGCAGTTCTTC
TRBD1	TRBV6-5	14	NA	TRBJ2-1	CASSYSTGGRGVFF	TGTGCCAGCAGTTACTCAACAGGGGGCCGAGGGGTATTCTTC
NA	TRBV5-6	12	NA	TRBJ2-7	CASSLGPLEQYF	TGTGCCAGCAGCTTGGGACCCCTCGAGCAGTACTTC
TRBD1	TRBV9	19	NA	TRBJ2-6	CASSVAPSDRVGGANVLTF	TGTGCCAGCAGCGTAGCTCCTTCGGACAGGGTTGGTGGGGCCAACGTCCTGACTTTC
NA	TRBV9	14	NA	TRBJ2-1	CASSVAGGADEQFF	TGTGCCAGCAGCGTAGCAGGCGGGGCCGATGAGCAGTTCTTC
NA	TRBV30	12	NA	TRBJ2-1	CAWEGGGNEQFF	TGTGCCTGGGAGGGCGGCGGGAATGAGCAGTTCTTC
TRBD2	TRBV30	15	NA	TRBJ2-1	CAWSGGESSYNEQFF	TGTGCCTGGAGCGGGGGGGAAAGCTCCTACAATGAGCAGTTCTTC
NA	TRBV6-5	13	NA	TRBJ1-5	CASTGPSNQPQHF	TGTGCCAGCACGGGGCCTAGCAATCAGCCCCAGCATTTT
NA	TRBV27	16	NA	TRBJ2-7	CASSLSSGILTYEQYF	TGTGCCAGCAGTTTATCGTCCGGGATCCTGACCTACGAGCAGTACTTC
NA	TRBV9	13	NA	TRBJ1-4	CASSLGHEEKLFF	TGTGCCAGCAGCCTCGGACACGAGGAAAAACTGTTTTTT
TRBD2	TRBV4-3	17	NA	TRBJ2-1	CASSQDPILAGTNEQFF	TGCGCCAGCAGCCAAGACCCGATACTAGCGGGGACAAATGAGCAGTTCTTC
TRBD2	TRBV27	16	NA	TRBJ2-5	CASSKTSGSRWETQYF	TGTGCCAGCAGTAAGACTAGCGGGAGTAGGTGGGAGACCCAGTACTTC
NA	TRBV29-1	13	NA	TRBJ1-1	CSVEDPVSTEAFF	TGCAGCGTTGAAGATCCCGTCAGCACTGAAGCTTTCTTT
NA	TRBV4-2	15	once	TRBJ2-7	CASSQVETPMIGQYF	TGTGCCAGCAGCCAAGTTGAGACGCCTATGATTGGGCAGTACTTC
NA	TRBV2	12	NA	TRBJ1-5	CASSEGNQPQHF	TGTGCCAGCAGTGAGGGTAATCAGCCCCAGCATTTT
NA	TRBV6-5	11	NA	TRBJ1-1	CASSPGIEAFF	TGTGCCAGCAGTCCAGGAATTGAAGCTTTCTTT
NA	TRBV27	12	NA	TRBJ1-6	CASSLSNSPLHF	TGTGCCAGCAGTTTATCCAATTCACCCCTCCACTTT
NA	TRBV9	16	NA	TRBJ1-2	CASSEGTAGTLGGYTF	TGTGCCAGCAGCGAAGGAACAGCGGGTACCCTCGGCGGCTACACCTTC
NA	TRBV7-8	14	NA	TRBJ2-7	CASSLGGAVVEQYF	TGTGCCAGCAGCTTAGGAGGGGCCGTGGTCGAGCAGTACTTC
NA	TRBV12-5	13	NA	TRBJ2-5	CASGLDYQETQYF	TGTGCTAGTGGTTTGGACTACCAAGAGACCCAGTACTTC
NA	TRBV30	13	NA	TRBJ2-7	CAWSVGDSYEQYF	TGTGCCTGGAGTGTGGGCGACTCCTACGAGCAGTACTTC
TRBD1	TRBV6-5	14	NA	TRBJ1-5	CASSYSTGTQPQHF	TGTGCCAGCAGTTACTCGACAGGGACTCAGCCCCAGCATTTT
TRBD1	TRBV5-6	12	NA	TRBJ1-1	CASSPGTAEAFF	TGTGCCAGCAGCCCCGGGACAGCTGAAGCTTTCTTT
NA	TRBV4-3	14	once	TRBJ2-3	CASSQDPSTDTQYF	TGCGCCAGCAGCCAAGATCCCAGCACAGATACGCAGTATTTT
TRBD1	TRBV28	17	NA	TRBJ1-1	CASSLSFWGQGNTEAFF	TGTGCCAGCAGTTTATCATTTTGGGGACAGGGGAACACTGAAGCTTTCTTT
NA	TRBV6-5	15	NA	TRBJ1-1	CASSLQPTSDTEAFF	TGTGCCAGCAGCCTACAGCCGACGTCGGACACTGAAGCTTTCTTT
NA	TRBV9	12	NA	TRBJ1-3	CASSADGNTIYF	TGTGCCAGCAGCGCGGATGGAAACACCATATATTTT
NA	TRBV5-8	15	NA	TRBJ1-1	CASSLAQGEATEAFF	TGTGCCAGCAGCTTGGCCCAGGGAGAAGCGACTGAAGCTTTCTTT
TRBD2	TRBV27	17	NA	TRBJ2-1	CASSSLRLAGIYNEQFF	TGTGCCAGCAGTTCGTTACGACTAGCGGGGATCTACAATGAGCAGTTCTTC
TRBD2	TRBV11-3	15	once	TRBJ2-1	CASSLSPSGSNEQFF	TGTGCCAGCAGCTTATCCCCTAGCGGGAGTAATGAGCAGTTCTTC
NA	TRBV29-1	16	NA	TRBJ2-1	CSVEDGVGPVNNEQFF	TGCAGCGTTGAAGATGGGGTAGGTCCTGTAAACAATGAGCAGTTCTTC
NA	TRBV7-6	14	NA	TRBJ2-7	CASSLGGPQDEQYF	TGTGCCAGCAGCCTGGGTGGGCCCCAGGACGAGCAGTACTTC
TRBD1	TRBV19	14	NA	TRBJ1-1	CASSSRGRWTEAFF	TGTGCCAGTAGTTCCAGGGGGCGCTGGACTGAAGCTTTCTTT
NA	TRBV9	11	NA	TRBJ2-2	CASSVGAKLFF	TGTGCCAGCAGCGTAGGGGCCAAGCTGTTTTTT
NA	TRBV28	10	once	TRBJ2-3	CASRRGTQYF	TGTGCCAGCAGGAGGGGTACGCAGTATTTT
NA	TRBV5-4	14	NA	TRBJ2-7	CASSPDLSSYEQYF	TGTGCCAGCAGCCCGGACTTGAGCTCCTACGAGCAGTACTTC
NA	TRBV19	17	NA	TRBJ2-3	CASSTTHDGLLADTQYF	TGTGCCAGTAGTACAACCCACGACGGGTTGTTGGCAGATACGCAGTATTTT
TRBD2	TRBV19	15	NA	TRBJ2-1	CASNSGLAFGNEQFF	TGTGCCAGTAATTCGGGACTAGCTTTTGGGAATGAGCAGTTCTTC
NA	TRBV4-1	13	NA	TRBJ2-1	CASSPPDSNEQFF	TGCGCCAGCAGCCCACCGGACAGCAATGAGCAGTTCTTC
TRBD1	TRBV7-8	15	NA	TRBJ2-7	CASSLGQGGSDEQYF	TGTGCCAGCAGCCTAGGACAGGGGGGCTCGGACGAGCAGTACTTC
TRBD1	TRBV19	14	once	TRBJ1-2	CASSTLTGDYGYTF	TGTGCCAGTAGTACTTTGACAGGGGACTATGGCTACACCTTC